The 5 T cell receptor beta chains reported below all come from one sample, sequenced in a study of cytomegalovirus exposure and HLA in healthy donors. Primers: 60 Vbeta forward and 13 Jbeta reverse. Here immunoSEQ multiplex PCR was the method, and the copy in TCRdb shows in-frame clones only, minus some. The repertoire holds approximately 190,000 clones, around 78% seen once, with 13% to 15% in the top ten. The sequencing input was PBMCs. The receptor source for this set is a woman in her twenties or thirties in good health and CMV-seropositive.

The CDR3: CASSFTGVYGNTIYF. For the CDR3, the DNA is TGTGCCAGCAGTTTTACAGGGGTGTACGGAAACACCATATATTTT. The J gene is TRBJ1-3, the V gene TRBV28, with 7 positions matching TRBD1. The length of the CDR3 is 15 residues. After removal of 3 bases from V and 4 bases from J, the junction contained 6 bases not matched to a gene. Germline assignment: CDR1 MDHEN and CDR2 SYDVKM. Full variable domain (rest looked up from reference TRBV28 and TRBJ1-3): DVKVTQSSRYLVKRTGEKVFLECVQDMDHENMFWYRQDPGLGLRLIYFSYDVKMKEKGDIPEGYSVSREKKERFSLILESASTNQTSMYLCASSFTGVYGNTIYFGEGSWLTVV.

This clone was detected only a few times. The chain joins TRBV5-5 to TRBJ1-5; unclear D gene. The length of the CDR3 is 14 residues. Looked up from germline, CDR1 is SGHKS and CDR2 is YYEKEE (reference sequence). Trimming pared 0 bases from V and 3 bases from J, leaving 7 bases between. CDR3 DNA sequence: TGTGCCAGCAGCTTGGTACAGTTCAATCAGCCCCAGCATTTT. Protein product: CASSLVQFNQPQHF.

This clone has only one observation. DNA for the CDR3: TGTGCCAGCAGCTGGGCGGGGCACGAGCAGTACTTC. It translates to CASSWAGHEQYF. The chain uses TRBV7-9 and TRBJ2-7; D might be TRBD2 (6 bases). Germline lookup yields CDR1 SEHNR and CDR2 FQNEAQ (reference sequence). Trimming took off 4 bases at V and 5 bases at J, with 9 bases between the two ends. The CDR3 has 12 amino acids.

This chain uses TRBV5-1 with TRBJ2-2; the D gene is possibly TRBD1 (6 bases). The CDR3 length is 17 residues. From germline, CDR1 is SGHRS and CDR2 YFSETQ. The germline V and J ends were trimmed by 3 bases and 4 bases, with 19 bases remaining between them. CDR3 sequence reads: CASSWLDRTLSTGELFF. CDR3 DNA: TGCGCCAGCAGCTGGCTGGACAGAACCCTGAGCACCGGGGAGCTGTTTTTT.

This chain connects TRBV6-5 to TRBJ1-5; possible D gene TRBD1, 5 bases. This CDR3 region has 15 residues. Germline V gives CDR1 MNHEY, CDR2 SVGAGI. The V end lost 0 bases, the J end lost 4 bases, and 10 bases lay between the germline ends. CDR3 sequence reads: CASSYSSGANQPQHF. The CDR3 DNA is TGTGCCAGCAGTTACTCCTCTGGGGCAAATCAGCCCCAGCATTTT.